The clone carrying this TCR beta chain was observed a few times. Its antigen is unidentified. The data belong to a study of response to subunit inactivated influenza vaccine. Findings and limits, study-wide: The study's authors posited that every seasonal influenza vaccination enlists few new T cells.

Germline V lookup: CDR1 MNHNS, CDR2 SASEGT. V shed 6 bases and J 5 bases; nucleotides not matched to a gene: 7. This CDR3 has 15 amino acids. One entry per CDR3 protein, called by TCRdb with MiXCR from the RT-PCR reads. The sample shows about 540,000 distinct CDR3 sequences, less than 25% of them seen only once. The data also belong to a second study, concerning T cells expressing NK-cell markers. Per that paper: For TCR beta, cDNA was produced by 5'RACE template switching with UMIs. Each TCR beta repertoire originated in sorted T cells that were CD3+CD56+NKG2C+, CD3+CD56+NKG2C- or CD3+CD56-NKG2C+. Alpha-beta TCR T cells were the sole sorting target in several experiments, owing to an anti-gamma-delta TCR antibody. Four donors' CD3+CD56-NKG2C+ cells were dominated by the same clonotypes.

This clonotype was sampled from a man aged 50 or older who received an inactivated influenza vaccine. The chain joins TRBV6-1 to TRBJ1-5, with 10 positions matching TRBD1. The material was CD4+ T cells sorted from PBMCs, obtained 12 days after vaccination. In DNA, the CDR3 is TGTGCCAGCAGGGACAGGGGGTCGTTCCATCAGCCCCAGCATTTT. Amino acid sequence: CASRDRGSFHQPQHF.